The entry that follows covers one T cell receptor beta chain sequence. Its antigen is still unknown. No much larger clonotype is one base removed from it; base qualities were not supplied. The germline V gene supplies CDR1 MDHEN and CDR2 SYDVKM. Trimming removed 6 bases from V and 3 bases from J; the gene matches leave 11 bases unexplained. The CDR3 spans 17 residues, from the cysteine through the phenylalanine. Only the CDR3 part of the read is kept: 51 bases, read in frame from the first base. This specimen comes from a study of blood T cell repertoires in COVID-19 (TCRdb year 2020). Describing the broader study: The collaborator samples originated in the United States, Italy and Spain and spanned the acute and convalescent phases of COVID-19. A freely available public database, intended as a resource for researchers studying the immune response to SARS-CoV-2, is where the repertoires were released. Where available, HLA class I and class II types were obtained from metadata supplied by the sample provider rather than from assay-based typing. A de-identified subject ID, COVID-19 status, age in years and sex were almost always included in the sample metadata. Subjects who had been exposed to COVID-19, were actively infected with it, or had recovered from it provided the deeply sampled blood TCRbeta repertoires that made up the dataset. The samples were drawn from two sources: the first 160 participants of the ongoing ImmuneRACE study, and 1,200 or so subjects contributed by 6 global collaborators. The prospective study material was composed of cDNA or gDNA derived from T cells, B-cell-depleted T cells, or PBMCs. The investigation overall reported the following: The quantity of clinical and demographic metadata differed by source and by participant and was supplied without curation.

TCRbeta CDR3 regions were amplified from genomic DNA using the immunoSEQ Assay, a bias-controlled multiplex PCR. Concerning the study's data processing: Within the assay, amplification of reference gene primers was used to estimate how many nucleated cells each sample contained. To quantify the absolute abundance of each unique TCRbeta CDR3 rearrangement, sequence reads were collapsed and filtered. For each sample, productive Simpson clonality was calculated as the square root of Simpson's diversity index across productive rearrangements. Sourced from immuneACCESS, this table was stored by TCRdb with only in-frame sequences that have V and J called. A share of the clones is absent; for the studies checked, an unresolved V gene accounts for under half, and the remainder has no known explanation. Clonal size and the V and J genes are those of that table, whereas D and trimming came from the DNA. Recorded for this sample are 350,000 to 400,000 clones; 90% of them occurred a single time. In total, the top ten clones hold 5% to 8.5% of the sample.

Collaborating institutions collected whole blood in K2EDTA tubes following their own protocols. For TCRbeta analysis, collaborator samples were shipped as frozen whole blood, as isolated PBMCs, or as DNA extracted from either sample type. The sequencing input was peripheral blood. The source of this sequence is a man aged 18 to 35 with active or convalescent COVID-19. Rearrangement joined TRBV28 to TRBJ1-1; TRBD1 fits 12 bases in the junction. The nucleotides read TGTGCCAGCAGACGACCCGGGACAGGGGGCACGGACACTGAAGCTTTCTTT. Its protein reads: CASRRPGTGGTDTEAFF.